The clone carrying this T cell receptor beta chain was detected only a few times. The data were obtained in a study of early T cells in non-severe SARS-CoV-2 infection. Study in general: Chains were not paired, and sequencing was done on bulk RNA from unsorted whole blood.

With V trimmed by 10 bases and J by 3 bases, 10 bases remained unmatched. In germline, CDR1 is MNHEY, CDR2 SMNVEV (reference sequence). The CDR3 runs to 17 residues. Attached unique molecular identifiers marked individual cDNA molecules. From the 5' RACE reads, TCRdb called clonotypes with MiXCR, one entry per CDR3 protein. This table holds 70,000 to 75,000 distinct CDR3 sequences, approximately 12% found once. Material: whole blood. The TCR originated in an adult who was a healthcare worker with PCR-confirmed SARS-CoV-2 infection or an uninfected control (not recorded which). The chain has TRBV27 and TRBJ2-2; 14 bases agree with TRBD2. The CDR3 nucleotides are TGTGCCACCAGGAAGACTAGCGGGAGGGTGGACACCGGGGAGCTGTTTTTT. Its translation: CATRKTSGRVDTGELFF.